This T cell receptor beta chain is from a study of blood T cell repertoires in COVID-19. For the study at large: Spain, Italy and the United States supplied samples that represented acute and convalescent COVID-19.

In the authors' workflow: How many nucleated cells were present was estimated from reference gene primer amplification. The table came from immunoSEQ multiplex PCR; TCRdb's copy has only in-frame clones and leaves some out. D and trimming were read from the DNA, whereas the V and J calls and clone size are those reported in that table. The data hold around 230,000 clones, with around four fifths observed a single time. Ten or more counts support this clone. CDR3 size: 16 residues. With V trimmed by 4 bases and J by 7 bases, 7 bases remained unmatched. The germline CDR1 and CDR2 sequences are SGHNT and YYREEE (reference sequence).

This chain joins TRBV5-4 and TRBJ2-1, with TRBD2 matching 14 bases. This TCR derives from a woman in her forties with active or convalescent COVID-19. The sequencing sample was made of peripheral blood. CDR3 nucleotide sequence: TGTGCCAGCAGCCCGGAGACTAGCGGGAGGGGAAATGAGCAGTTCTTC. It yields the protein CASSPETSGRGNEQFF.